Shown below are 25 T cell receptor beta chains from a single sample sequenced in a study of cytomegalovirus exposure and HLA in healthy donors. The PCR made use of 60 Vbeta and 13 Jbeta primers. Some clones are missing from TCRdb's copy, which holds only in-frame ones; the method was immunoSEQ multiplex PCR. Of 85,000 to 90,000 clones in the sample, roughly 80% were seen once. Sequencing was done on a sample of PBMCs. Every receptor here comes from a young man in good health and CMV-seropositive.

The genes are TRBV6-5 and TRBJ1-2; D may be TRBD1 (6 bases). Germline CDR1 is MNHEY and CDR2 is SVGAGI. The CDR3 is made up of 15 amino acids. V was clipped by 2 bases and J by 5 bases, with 15 bases between them. CDR3 coding DNA: TGTGCCAGCAGTTACATTTCGGGGAGGGGGTATGGCTACACCTTC. Encoded protein: CASSYISGRGYGYTF.

This sequence joins TRBV6-1 and TRBJ2-5, with TRBD2 matching 15 bases. CDR3 length: 15 amino acids. V dropped 4 bases and J dropped 4; count of bases not matched to a gene: 1. Germline CDR1 and CDR2: MNHNS and SASEGT. As DNA, the CDR3 is TGTGCCAGCAGTGGGACTAGCGGGGGGGGAGAGACCCAGTACTTC. Translating it yields CASSGTSGGGETQYF.

This clone appeared once. One junction end does not reproduce the germline sequence, and a read error may be involved. The V gene is TRBV7-9, the J gene TRBJ2-7; 7 nucleotides match TRBD1. Germline CDR1 and CDR2: SEHNR and FQNEAQ (reference sequence). This CDR3 comprises 15 residues. The CDR3 is CSSSLGQPPVGEQYF. CDR3 sequence (DNA): TGTTCCAGCAGCTTGGGACAGCCTCCTGTGGGCGAGCAGTACTTC.

The chain carries TRBV12-1 and TRBJ2-2; no check of the table's D call, TRBD2, against the DNA was made. TRBV12-1 constitutes a pseudogene. The CDR3 sequence is 14 residues long. CDR3 DNA sequence: TGTGCCAGCAGCTTGTCCTCCTCCACCGGGGAGCTGTTTTTT. Protein product: CASSLSSSTGELFF.

The chain uses TRBV6-5 and TRBJ2-2; D remains ambiguous. The CDR3 length is 13 residues. Germline CDR1 is MNHEY and CDR2 is SVGAGI. Trimming stripped 2 bases from V and 6 bases from J, with 7 bases between. CDR3 amino acids: CASSYGWPGELFF. The CDR3 nucleotides read TGTGCCAGCAGTTACGGCTGGCCCGGGGAGCTGTTTTTT.

The CDR3 DNA follows: TGTGCCACCAGCAGAAATACAGGGCCCTCACCCCTCCACTTT. It is translated as CATSRNTGPSPLHF. The rearrangement uses TRBV15 and TRBJ1-6; maybe TRBD1 (6 bases). This CDR3 region has 14 residues. V lost 2 bases, J lost 10 bases, and 12 bases lay in between. Germline V gives CDR1 LNHNV, CDR2 YYDKDF (reference sequence).

The chain uses TRBV6-5 and TRBJ2-1; no reliable D call. The germline V gene encodes CDR1 MNHEY and CDR2 SVGAGI. The CDR3 runs 16 residues. V lost 0 bases and J 2 bases, leaving 11 bases between the germline ends. In nucleotides, the CDR3 is TGTGCCAGCAGTTACTCAAGCGTGGCGGCCTACAATGAGCAGTTCTTC. Amino acids: CASSYSSVAAYNEQFF.

The chain carries TRBV7-6 and TRBJ2-3; 10 bases fit TRBD2. The CDR3 has 17 amino acids. V lost 0 bases, J lost 6 bases, and 9 bases stayed unmatched. From germline, CDR1 is SGHVS and CDR2 FNYEAQ. This chain's CDR3 is CASSLALASGGGDTQYF. In nucleotides, the CDR3 is TGTGCCAGCAGCTTAGCTCTGGCTAGCGGGGGCGGGGATACGCAGTATTTT.

This chain joins TRBV14 and TRBJ2-4; 7 nucleotides line up with TRBD1. Germline CDR1 reads SGHDN; CDR2 reads FVKESK. J gave up 0 bases and V 0 bases, and 17 bases lay outside the gene matches. The CDR3 has 21 residues. The CDR3 DNA sequence: TGTGCCAGCAGCCAAGATCTCGACAGGGAACCCAATCTAATAGCCAAAAACATTCAGTACTTC. Translated: CASSQDLDREPNLIAKNIQYF.

The chain has TRBV4-1 and TRBJ1-5; 8 bases are a match to TRBD1. Germline trimming cut 3 bases from V and 6 bases from J; bases unmatched to any gene: 7. Germline V gives CDR1 MGHRA, CDR2 YSYEKL. CDR3 size: 15 residues. The CDR3, as DNA: TGCGCCAGCAGCCAGCCAGGGGGCGCTGGTCAGCCCCAGCATTTT. Protein product: CASSQPGGAGQPQHF.

This chain connects TRBV12-2 to TRBJ1-5; TRBD1 reflects the table's D call only, with no check against the DNA. TRBV12-2 is a documented pseudogene. This CDR3 comprises 11 residues. The CDR3 region has the DNA TGTGCAAGTCGCACCCAGGGGCCCCAGCATTTT. Its protein product is CASRTQGPQHF.

This clone showed up just a few times. V usage is TRBV6-5 and J usage is TRBJ2-5; 8 nucleotides line up with TRBD1. The CDR3 has 12 residues. CDR1 MNHEY and CDR2 SVGAGI come from the germline V gene. Germline trimming cut 7 bases from V and 6 bases from J; bases unmatched to any gene: 4. CDR3 nucleotide sequence: TGTGCCAGCACGGACAGGGTGCAGACCCAGTACTTC. Amino acid sequence: CASTDRVQTQYF.

Regarding this clone: The missing conserved phenylalanine or tryptophan at the end of this CDR3 makes a read error likely. This chain connects TRBV5-1 to TRBJ2-7, with D possibly TRBD2 on 5 matching bases. The V end lost 4 bases, the J end lost 5 bases, and 16 bases lay between the germline ends. The length of the CDR3 is 14 residues. The germline V gene encodes CDR1 SGHRS and CDR2 YFSETQ. The CDR3 sequence is CASSAILGFDEQYL. The CDR3, as DNA: TGCGCCAGCAGCGCCATACTAGGTTTCGACGAGCAGTACCTC.

This sequence joins TRBV28 and TRBJ2-1; 11 nucleotides line up with TRBD2. Looked up from germline, CDR1 is MDHEN and CDR2 is SYDVKM. The CDR3 spans 15 residues. V lost 5 bases and J lost 11; bases outside the gene matches: 11. The CDR3 DNA reads as TGTGCCAGCAGTCCCACCGGGACTAGCGGACCCAAGCAGTTCTTC. Translating gives CASSPTGTSGPKQFF.

The chain links TRBV7-2 to TRBJ2-3; no clear D. The CDR3 has 13 residues. The V end was cut by 4 bases, the J end by 0 bases, with 5 bases between. CDR1 SGHTA and CDR2 FQGNSA come from the germline V gene. Here the CDR3 reads CASSSLSTDTQYF. The CDR3 DNA follows: TGTGCCAGCAGCTCCCTGAGCACAGATACGCAGTATTTT.

This clone was counted a single time. The chain combines TRBV29-1 with TRBJ2-7; TRBD1 agrees at 9 bases. After removal of 5 bases from V and 6 bases from J, the junction contained 11 bases not matched to a gene. The CDR3 is made up of 14 amino acids. Germline assignment: CDR1 SQVTM and CDR2 ANQGSEA. The CDR3 here is CSVPSGQGSGEQYF. Here the CDR3 DNA reads TGCAGCGTTCCGTCGGGACAGGGCTCCGGCGAGCAGTACTTC.

J is TRBJ2-1 and V is TRBV29-1, with TRBD2 identical over 13 bases. Germline V gene lookup returns CDR1 SQVTM and CDR2 ANQGSEA. The CDR3 extends over 14 amino acids. Germline trimming cut 7 bases from V and 2 bases from J; bases unmatched to any gene: 2. The CDR3 loop is CSATSGGAYNEQFF. CDR3 DNA sequence: TGCAGCGCCACTAGCGGGGGGGCCTACAATGAGCAGTTCTTC.

This chain uses TRBV6-1 with TRBJ1-6; the D is unclear. The germline V gene encodes CDR1 MNHNS and CDR2 SASEGT. The CDR3 runs to 15 residues. The V end was cut by 6 bases, the J end by 13 bases, with 22 bases between. CDR3: CASRAMSSMREPLHF. In nucleotides, the CDR3 is TGTGCCAGCAGGGCAATGTCTTCAATGAGGGAGCCCCTCCACTTT.

V gene TRBV7-3 combines with J gene TRBJ2-2, with 10 bases matching TRBD2. Germline V gene data show CDR1 as SGHTA and CDR2 as FQGTGA. The CDR3 runs 16 residues. The J segment lost 2 bases and the V segment lost 2 bases, leaving 2 bases of the junction unmatched. The CDR3 reads CASSLLAGANTGELFF. Written as DNA, the CDR3 is TGTGCCAGCAGCTTACTAGCGGGGGCCAACACCGGGGAGCTGTTTTTT.

V and J are TRBV6-4 and TRBJ2-1, with 10 bases identical to TRBD2. The CDR3 spans 14 residues. Germline V gene sequence: CDR1 MRHNA, CDR2 SNTAGT. V shed 6 bases and J 5 bases; nucleotides not matched to a gene: 4. The chain's CDR3 is CASSTSGANNEQFF. The CDR3 nucleotides read TGTGCCAGCAGCACTAGCGGGGCAAACAATGAGCAGTTCTTC.

This chain uses TRBV5-1 with TRBJ1-2; D may be TRBD1 (5 bases). Per the germline V gene, CDR1 is SGHRS and CDR2 is YFSETQ. Trimming took off 0 bases at V and 8 bases at J, with 11 bases between the two ends. The CDR3 has 13 amino acids. CDR3 protein: CASSLEGARGYTF. The DNA of the CDR3 is TGCGCCAGCAGCTTGGAAGGGGCGCGGGGCTACACCTTC.

CDR3 in DNA: TGTGCCAGCAGCTGGACAGGGGGATCGACAGATACGCAGTATTTT. Translating gives CASSWTGGSTDTQYF. The chain is built from TRBV13 and TRBJ2-3, with TRBD1 identical over 10 bases. The V gene end was trimmed by 4 bases and the J gene end by 3 bases; junction bases not matched to a gene: 4. The CDR3 covers 15 residues. In germline, CDR1 is PRHDT, CDR2 FYEKMQ (reference sequence).

This sequence joins TRBV15 and TRBJ1-2, with D uncertain. This CDR3 spans 15 amino acids. CDR1 is LNHNV and CDR2 is YYDKDF in the germline V gene (reference sequence). Trimming left V 0 bases short and J 7 bases short, with 15 bases between. The CDR3 loop is CATSRDSGSRFGYTF. For the CDR3, the DNA is TGTGCCACCAGCAGAGATTCTGGCTCCCGCTTTGGCTACACCTTC.

This clone came up a few times. The chain combines TRBV28 with TRBJ1-1; 8 nucleotides agree with TRBD1. The CDR3 length is 15 residues. The V segment lost 5 bases and the J segment 1 base; nucleotides outside the gene matches: 6. Germline V gene sequence: CDR1 MDHEN, CDR2 SYDVKM. The CDR3 loop reads CASSLPGTGNTEAFF. CDR3 bases: TGTGCCAGCAGTCTTCCCGGGACAGGGAACACTGAAGCTTTCTTT.

V and J are TRBV19 and TRBJ1-2, with 8 bases fitting TRBD1. In germline, CDR1 is LNHDA, CDR2 SQIVND (reference sequence). Trimming took 6 bases from V and 3 from J; bases not matched to a gene: 0. This CDR3 spans 12 amino acids. The CDR3 DNA sequence: TGTGCCAGTAGGGGACAGGACTATGGCTACACCTTC. Amino acid sequence: CASRGQDYGYTF. The entire variable domain, with the rest obtained from reference TRBV19 and TRBJ1-2, is as follows: DGGITQSPKYLFRKEGQNVTLSCEQNLNHDAMYWYRQDPGQGLRLIYYSQIVNDFQKGDIAEGYSVSREKKESFPLTVTSAQKNPTAFYLCASRGQDYGYTFGSGTRLTVV.